This T cell receptor (beta chain) was observed in a study of blood T cells in healthy people across ages. Overall study findings and caveats: The study could not conclusively compare naive and antigen-experienced cells, given its unsorted PBMCs. CMV infection status of these donors was not known. A strong correlation between TCR beta diversity and naive T cell percentage was seen.

Primed by a sample-barcoded 5' primer and a J-beta primer mix, a second PCR proceeded for 7 to 11 cycles. TCRdb passed the 5' RACE reads through MiXCR, listing each CDR3 protein once. Of 1.5 million to 1.8 million distinct CDR3 sequences listed, 35% to 45% are singletons. CDR3 length: 14 residues. This clonotype was observed a few times. Its antigen is still unknown. The receptor's source is a woman aged 18-29 years in good health. The sequencing input was blood. The rearrangement uses TRBV21-1 and TRBJ2-1; TRBD1 was called by the table and not checked on the DNA. TRBV21-1 is reported as a pseudogene. CDR3 sequence: CASSLRDNHNEQFF. The CDR3, as DNA: TGTGCCAGCAGCCTTAGGGACAACCACAATGAGCAGTTCTTC.